A selection of T cell receptor beta chains follows, all from one sample in a study of shared clonotypes between healthy human individuals. Libraries were prepared by immunoSEQ multiplex PCR; TCRdb keeps only in-frame clonotypes and omits some of them. The sample shows about 2.1 million clones, 85% to 95% of them seen only once. The sample was naive CD8+ T cells from PBMCs. The receptors shown here come from a man between 18 and 29 years old in good health. Some clones in this sample may be carry-over from other donors' samples. The CDR3 runs from the conserved cysteine through the conserved F or W. Fields, in order: V gene, J gene, D gene, CDR3 length, clone size, CDR3 protein, CDR3 DNA. The D gene is left open where the match is weak. The size entry is marked missing in some rows and otherwise reads once, few, many or a size class.

TRBV28,TRBJ2-2,NA,15,NA,CASSLQDSNTGELFF,TGTGCCAGCAGTTTACAGGACAGTAACACCGGGGAGCTGTTTTTT
TRBV5-1,TRBJ2-2,TRBD1,16,NA,CASSIAGTGSTGELFF,TGCGCCAGCAGCATCGCCGGGACAGGGTCCACCGGGGAGCTGTTTTTT
TRBV11-2,TRBJ1-2,NA,15,NA,CASSLSPASNYGYTF,TGTGCCAGCAGCTTATCCCCAGCCTCTAACTATGGCTACACCTTC
TRBV7-2,TRBJ1-3,NA,15,once,CASSVGWGAGNTIYF,TGTGCCAGCAGCGTAGGCTGGGGGGCTGGAAACACCATATATTTT
TRBV5-6,TRBJ2-7,TRBD2,15,NA,CASSLGSGSIYEQYF,TGTGCCAGCAGCTTGGGGAGCGGGAGTATCTACGAGCAGTACTTC
TRBV19,TRBJ1-5,NA,18,NA,CASSHPEAASSVNQPQHF,TGTGCCAGTAGTCACCCAGAGGCAGCAAGTAGTGTCAATCAGCCCCAGCATTTT
TRBV14,TRBJ2-1,NA,16,NA,CASSPFEGWTYNEQFF,TGTGCCAGCAGCCCCTTCGAGGGGTGGACCTACAATGAGCAGTTCTTC
TRBV5-1,TRBJ1-3,TRBD1,19,NA,CASSSVTGTDRGNSNTIYF,TGCGCCAGCAGCTCGGTAACCGGGACGGACAGGGGAAACAGTAACACCATATATTTT
TRBV7-2,TRBJ2-7,NA,15,NA,CASSLALSRSYEQYF,TGTGCCAGCAGCTTAGCTCTAAGCCGGTCCTACGAGCAGTACTTC
TRBV9,TRBJ2-2,TRBD2,15,few,CASSASGTANGELFF,TGTGCCAGCAGCGCAAGCGGGACGGCGAACGGGGAGCTGTTTTTT
TRBV28,TRBJ1-1,NA,14,NA,CASSLSTRVGEAFF,TGTGCCAGCAGTTTATCGACCAGGGTGGGTGAAGCTTTCTTT
TRBV19,TRBJ2-2,NA,16,NA,CATFYRAVSVTGELFF,TGTGCCACCTTCTACAGGGCCGTTTCGGTCACCGGGGAGCTGTTTTTT
TRBV19,TRBJ1-1,TRBD1,13,NA,CASKTGDGLRAFF,TGTGCCAGTAAAACAGGGGATGGGTTGCGAGCTTTCTTT
TRBV27,TRBJ1-3,NA,14,NA,CASSPESTGNTIYF,TGTGCCAGCAGTCCCGAGAGTACCGGAAACACCATATATTTT
TRBV2,TRBJ2-7,TRBD1,14,NA,CASSGRDRNYEQYF,TGTGCCAGCAGTGGACGGGACAGGAACTACGAGCAGTACTTC
TRBV5-6,TRBJ2-7,NA,16,NA,CASSLMGLESIHEQYF,TGTGCCAGCAGCTTGATGGGACTGGAGTCTATCCACGAGCAGTACTTC